This TCR beta chain was captured by sequencing in a study of breast tumors, draining lymph nodes, adjacent tissues. Overall study findings and caveats: Luminal-like breast cancer showed significantly greater tumor-nontumor repertoire similarity than basal-like breast cancer did.

There are many counts of this clonotype. Its antigen is unknown. Breast cancer patients provided tissue from their axillary draining lymph nodes. The CDR3 extends over 15 amino acids. Germline V gene lookup returns CDR1 LGHNA and CDR2 YSLEER. Trimming removed 6 bases from V and 1 base from J; junction bases left unmatched: 4. MiXCR, run by TCRdb on the multiplex PCR reads, gives a single entry per CDR3 protein. This table has about 270,000 distinct CDR3 sequences, around 30% appearing once. The chain uses TRBV4-3 and TRBJ2-4, with 9 nucleotides matching TRBD1. The TCR originated in a female donor with breast cancer. Some clones in this sample may be carry-over from other donors' samples. Sample: axillary lymph node tissue. CDR3 amino acids: CASSRTGDAKNIQYF. For the CDR3, the DNA is TGCGCCAGCAGTCGGACAGGGGACGCCAAAAACATTCAGTACTTC.